This entry features one TCR beta chain sequence. The antigen remains undetermined. In the authors' workflow: ImmunoSEQ output held junction-only sequences without quality scores, so filtering differed. Sequencing used immunoSEQ multiplex PCR; TCRdb keeps in-frame clones, though not all of them. The V and J calls and clone size are taken from that table; D and trimming were inferred from the DNA. The table records fewer than 3 million clones, under 95% of them present only once. This specimen belongs to a study of shared clonotypes between healthy human individuals. Across the study: Per donor, CD8 memory used one plate, CD8 naive used two, CD4 memory used three and CD4 naive used three. Notes on the study in general: Clonotype sharing among donors was thought likely to change with sequencing depth.

A CD45RA+ naive subset and a CD45RA-negative memory subset were split from CD4+ cells. Trimming took off 4 bases at V and 5 bases at J, with 18 bases between the two ends. The germline CDR1 and CDR2 sequences are SGHRS and YFSETQ. The CDR3 totals 15 residues. This rearrangement joins TRBV5-1 to TRBJ1-2; TRBD1 might be the D (5 bases). The clonotype comes from a young man in good health. Some clones in this sample may be carry-over from other donors' samples. The sample was naive CD4+ T cells from PBMCs. The sample's subset: CD45RA+ positively selected. CDR3 DNA sequence: TGCGCCAGCAGCCCGGACATGGAGCACCTTTATGGCTACACCTTC. Translating gives CASSPDMEHLYGYTF.